The clone carrying this T cell receptor beta chain was detected only a few times. Its specificity is not known. Total RNA extracted from each sample amounted to at least 6 micrograms. The sample is drawn from a study of blood T cells in healthy people across ages. A second PCR, run for roughly 7 to 11 cycles, used a sample-barcoded 5' primer plus a J-beta primer mix. Carrying 12 random nucleotides, a template-switch adaptor labeled each individual cDNA molecule. TCRdb passed the 5' RACE reads through MiXCR, listing each CDR3 protein once. The repertoire holds about 680,000 distinct CDR3 sequences, with roughly 50% as singletons. CDR1 and CDR2 from the germline V gene are SGHAT and FQDESV (reference sequence). The CDR3 totals 13 residues. V was cut by 5 bases and J by 11 bases, with 16 bases left in between. Regarding the study as a whole: The study lacked donor CMV status, which possibly confounded expanded clonotype changes.

The chain has TRBV11-1 and TRBJ1-5; D is undetermined. This TCR was recovered from a woman in her fifties or sixties in good health. The sample consisted of blood. The DNA for the CDR3 is TGTGCCAGCAGCAAAGGCGGCCAGTCAGCCCAGCATTTT. Residues: CASSKGGQSAQHF.